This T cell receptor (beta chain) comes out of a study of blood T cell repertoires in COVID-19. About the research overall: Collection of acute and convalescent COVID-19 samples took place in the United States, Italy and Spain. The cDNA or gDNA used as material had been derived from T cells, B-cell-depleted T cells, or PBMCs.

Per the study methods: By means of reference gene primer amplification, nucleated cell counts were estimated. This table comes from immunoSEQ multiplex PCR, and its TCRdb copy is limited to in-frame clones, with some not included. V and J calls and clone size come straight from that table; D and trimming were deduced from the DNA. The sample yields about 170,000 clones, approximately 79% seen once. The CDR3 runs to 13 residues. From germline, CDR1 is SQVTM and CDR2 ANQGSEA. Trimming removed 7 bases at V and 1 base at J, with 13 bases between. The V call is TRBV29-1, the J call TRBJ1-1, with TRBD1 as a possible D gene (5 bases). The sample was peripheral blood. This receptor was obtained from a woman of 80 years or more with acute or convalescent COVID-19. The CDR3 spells CSARRGGNTEAFF. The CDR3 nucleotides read TGCAGCGCCCGGCGGGGGGGGAACACTGAAGCTTTCTTT.